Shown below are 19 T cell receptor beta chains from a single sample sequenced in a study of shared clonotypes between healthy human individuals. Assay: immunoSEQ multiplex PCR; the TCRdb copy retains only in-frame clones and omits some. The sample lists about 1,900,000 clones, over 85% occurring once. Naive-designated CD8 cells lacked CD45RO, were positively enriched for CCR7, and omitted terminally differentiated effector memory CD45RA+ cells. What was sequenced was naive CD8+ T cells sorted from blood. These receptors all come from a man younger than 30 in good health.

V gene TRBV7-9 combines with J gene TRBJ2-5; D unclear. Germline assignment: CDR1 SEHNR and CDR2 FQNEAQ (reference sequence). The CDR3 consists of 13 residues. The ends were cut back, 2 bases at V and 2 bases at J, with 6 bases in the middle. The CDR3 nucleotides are TGTGCCAGCAGCTTACTAGATCAAGAGACCCAGTACTTC. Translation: CASSLLDQETQYF.

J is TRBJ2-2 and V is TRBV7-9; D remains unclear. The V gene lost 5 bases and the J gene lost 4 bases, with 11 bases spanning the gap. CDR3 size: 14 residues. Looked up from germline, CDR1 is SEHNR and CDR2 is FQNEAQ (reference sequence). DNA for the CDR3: TGTGCCAGCAGCCCTAACCCGGGCACCGGGGAGCTGTTTTTT. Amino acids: CASSPNPGTGELFF.

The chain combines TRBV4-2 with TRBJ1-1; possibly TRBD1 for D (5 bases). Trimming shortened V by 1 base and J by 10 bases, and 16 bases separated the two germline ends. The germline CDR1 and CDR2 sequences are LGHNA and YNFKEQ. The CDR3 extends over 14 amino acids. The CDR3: CASSQGGLLSLAFF. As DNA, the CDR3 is TGTGCCAGCAGCCAAGGGGGCCTCCTGTCTTTAGCTTTCTTT.

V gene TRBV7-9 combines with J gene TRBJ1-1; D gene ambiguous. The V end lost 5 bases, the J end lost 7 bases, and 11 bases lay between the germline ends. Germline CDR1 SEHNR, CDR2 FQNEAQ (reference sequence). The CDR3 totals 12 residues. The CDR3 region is CASSAQDIEAFF. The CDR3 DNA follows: TGTGCCAGCAGCGCGCAGGATATTGAAGCTTTCTTT. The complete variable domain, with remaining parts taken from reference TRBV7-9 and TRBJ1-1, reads DTGVSQNPRHKITKRGQNVTFRCDPISEHNRLYWYRQTLGQGPEFLTYFQNEAQLEKSRLLSDRFSAERPKGSFSTLEIQRTEQGDSAMYLCASSAQDIEAFFGQGTRLTVV.

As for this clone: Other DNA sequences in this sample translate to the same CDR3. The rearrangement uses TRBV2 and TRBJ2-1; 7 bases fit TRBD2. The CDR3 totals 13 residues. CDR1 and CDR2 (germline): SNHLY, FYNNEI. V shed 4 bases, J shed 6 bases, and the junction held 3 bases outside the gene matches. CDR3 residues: CASSGLAGNEQFF. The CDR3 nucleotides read TGTGCCAGCAGTGGGTTAGCGGGCAATGAGCAGTTCTTC.

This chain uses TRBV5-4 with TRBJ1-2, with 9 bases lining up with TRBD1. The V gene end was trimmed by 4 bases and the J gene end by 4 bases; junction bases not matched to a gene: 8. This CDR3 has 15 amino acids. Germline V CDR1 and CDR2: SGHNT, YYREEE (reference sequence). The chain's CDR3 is CASSDPGQGSYGYTF. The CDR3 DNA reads TGTGCCAGCAGCGATCCGGGACAGGGATCCTATGGCTACACCTTC.

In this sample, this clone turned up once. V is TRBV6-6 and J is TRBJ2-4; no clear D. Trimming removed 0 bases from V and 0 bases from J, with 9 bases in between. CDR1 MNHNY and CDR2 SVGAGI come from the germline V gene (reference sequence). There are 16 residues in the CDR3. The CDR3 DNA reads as TGTGCCAGCAGTTACTCGACGGAAGTAGCCAAAAACATTCAGTACTTC. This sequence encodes CASSYSTEVAKNIQYF.

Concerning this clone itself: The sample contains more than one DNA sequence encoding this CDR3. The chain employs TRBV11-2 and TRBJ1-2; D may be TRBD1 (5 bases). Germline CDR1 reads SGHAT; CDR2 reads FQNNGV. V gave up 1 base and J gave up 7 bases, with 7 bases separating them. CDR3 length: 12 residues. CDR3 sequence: CASSLGGGGYTF. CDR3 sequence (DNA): TGTGCCAGCAGCTTAGGGGGGGGTGGCTACACCTTC.

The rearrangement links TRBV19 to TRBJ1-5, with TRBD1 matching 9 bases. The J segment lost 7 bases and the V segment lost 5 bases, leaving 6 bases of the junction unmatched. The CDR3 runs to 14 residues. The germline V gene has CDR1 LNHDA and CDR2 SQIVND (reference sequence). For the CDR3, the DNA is TGTGCCAGTAGTGGGCGGACAGGGGTACAGCCCCAGCATTTT. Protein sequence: CASSGRTGVQPQHF.

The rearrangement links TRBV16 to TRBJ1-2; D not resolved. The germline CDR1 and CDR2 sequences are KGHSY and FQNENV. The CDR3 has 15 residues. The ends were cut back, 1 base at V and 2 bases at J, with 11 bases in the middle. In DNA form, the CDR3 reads TGTGCCAGCAGCCAATTTCTCGACGGCAACTATGGCTACACCTTC. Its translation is CASSQFLDGNYGYTF. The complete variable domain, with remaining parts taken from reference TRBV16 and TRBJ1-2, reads GEEVAQTPKHLVRGEGQKAKLYCAPIKGHSYVFWYQQVLKNEFKFLISFQNENVFDETGMPKERFSAKCLPNSPCSLEIQATKLEDSAVYFCASSQFLDGNYGYTFGSGTRLTVV.

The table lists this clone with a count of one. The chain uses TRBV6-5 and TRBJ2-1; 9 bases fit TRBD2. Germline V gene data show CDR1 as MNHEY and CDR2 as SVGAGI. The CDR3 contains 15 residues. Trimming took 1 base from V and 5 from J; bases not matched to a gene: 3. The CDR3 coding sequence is TGTGCCAGCAGTTACTTCCTAGCGGGGCACAATGAGCAGTTCTTC. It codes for CASSYFLAGHNEQFF.

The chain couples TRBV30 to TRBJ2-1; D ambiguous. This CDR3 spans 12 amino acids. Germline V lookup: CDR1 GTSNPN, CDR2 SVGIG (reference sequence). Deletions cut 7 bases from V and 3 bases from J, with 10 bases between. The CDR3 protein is CASRQDYNEQFF. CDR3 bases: TGTGCCTCCCGACAAGACTACAATGAGCAGTTCTTC.

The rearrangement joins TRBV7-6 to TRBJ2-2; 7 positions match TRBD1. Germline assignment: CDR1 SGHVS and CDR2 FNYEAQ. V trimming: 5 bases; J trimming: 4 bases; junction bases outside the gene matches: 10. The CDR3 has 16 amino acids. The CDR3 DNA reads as TGTGCCAGCAGCCCACTATCTTCAGGGGGCACCGGGGAGCTGTTTTTT. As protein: CASSPLSSGGTGELFF.

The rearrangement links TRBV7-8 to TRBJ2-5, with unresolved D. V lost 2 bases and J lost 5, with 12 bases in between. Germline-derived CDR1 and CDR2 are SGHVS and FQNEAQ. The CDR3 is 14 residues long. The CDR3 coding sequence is TGTGCCAGCAGCTTAATGTCACCTTGGGAGACCCAGTACTTC. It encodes CASSLMSPWETQYF. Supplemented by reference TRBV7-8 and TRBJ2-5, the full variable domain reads GAGVSQSPRYKVAKRGQDVALRCDPISGHVSLFWYQQALGQGPEFLTYFQNEAQLDKSGLPSDRFFAERPEGSVSTLKIQRTQQEDSAVYLCASSLMSPWETQYFGPGTRLLVL.

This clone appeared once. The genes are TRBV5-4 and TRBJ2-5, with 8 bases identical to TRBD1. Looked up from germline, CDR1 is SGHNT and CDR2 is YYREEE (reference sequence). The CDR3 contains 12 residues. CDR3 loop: CHKDRARETQYF. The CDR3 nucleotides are TGTCACAAGGACAGGGCGAGGGAGACCCAGTACTTC.

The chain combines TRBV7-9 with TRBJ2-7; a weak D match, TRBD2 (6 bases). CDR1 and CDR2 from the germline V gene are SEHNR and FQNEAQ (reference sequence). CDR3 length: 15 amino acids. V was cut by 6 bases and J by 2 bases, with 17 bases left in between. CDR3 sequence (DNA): TGTGCCAGCAGTTTCGGGACTGGGGTGGCCTACGAGCAGTACTTC. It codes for CASSFGTGVAYEQYF.

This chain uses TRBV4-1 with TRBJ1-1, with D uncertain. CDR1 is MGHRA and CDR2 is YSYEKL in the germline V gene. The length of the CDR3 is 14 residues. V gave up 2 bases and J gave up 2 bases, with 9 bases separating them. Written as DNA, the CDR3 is TGCGCCAGCAGCCAAATTGTCGGAAACACTGAAGCTTTCTTT. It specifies CASSQIVGNTEAFF.

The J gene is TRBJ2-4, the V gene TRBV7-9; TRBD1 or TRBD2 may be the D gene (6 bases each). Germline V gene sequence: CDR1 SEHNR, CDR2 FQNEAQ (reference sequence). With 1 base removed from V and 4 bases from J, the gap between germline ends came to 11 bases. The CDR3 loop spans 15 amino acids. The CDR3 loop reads CASSLGQGTKNIQYF. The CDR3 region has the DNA TGTGCCAGCAGCTTAGGTCAGGGGACTAAAAACATTCAGTACTTC.

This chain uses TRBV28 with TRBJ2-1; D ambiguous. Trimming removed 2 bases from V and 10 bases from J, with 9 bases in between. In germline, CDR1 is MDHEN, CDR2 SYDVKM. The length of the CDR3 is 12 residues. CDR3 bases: TGTGCCAGCAGTTTAAATCCGTCCGAGCAGTTCTTC. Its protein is CASSLNPSEQFF. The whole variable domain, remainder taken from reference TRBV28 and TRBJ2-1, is DVKVTQSSRYLVKRTGEKVFLECVQDMDHENMFWYRQDPGLGLRLIYFSYDVKMKEKGDIPEGYSVSREKKERFSLILESASTNQTSMYLCASSLNPSEQFFGPGTRLTVL.